What follows are 32 T cell receptor beta chains derived from one specimen sequenced in a study of cytomegalovirus exposure and HLA in healthy donors. With 60 Vbeta and 13 Jbeta primers, the PCR was carried out. Method: immunoSEQ multiplex PCR; TCRdb's copy keeps in-frame clones and lacks some. Of about 110,000 clones detected, more than 75% appear once; the ten largest clones hold roughly 2.7%. Sequencing was performed on PBMCs. The receptor set was obtained from a man between 25 and 39 years old in good health and CMV-seropositive.

About this clone itself: A read error may produce the germline difference seen at one junction end. This chain connects TRBV25-1 to TRBJ1-4; 8 bases match TRBD1. The CDR3 is 17 residues long. Germline V gene lookup returns CDR1 MGHDK and CDR2 SYGVNS. The CDR3 DNA is TGTGCCAACCGGGCTCGCGGGACAGGAGCAACTAATGAAAAACTATTTTTT. This sequence encodes CANRARGTGATNEKLFF.

As regards this clone: Sequence at one end of the junction differs from germline and may be a read error. The V call is TRBV5-1, the J call TRBJ2-1; D is perhaps TRBD2 (7 bases). CDR1 and CDR2 (germline): SGHRS, YFSETQ. This CDR3 is built from 12 residues. As DNA, the CDR3 is TGCGCCAGCAGGTTGGGAGGGGGTGAGCAGTTCTTC. This gives the protein CASRLGGGEQFF.

The J gene is TRBJ1-1, the V gene TRBV15; D call uncertain. The V end lost 0 bases, the J end lost 2 bases, and 10 bases lay between the germline ends. The CDR3 runs 15 residues. Per the germline V gene, CDR1 is LNHNV and CDR2 is YYDKDF (reference sequence). The DNA of the CDR3 is TGTGCCACCAGCAGAGACAGACTGACCAACACTGAAGCTTTCTTT. It yields the protein CATSRDRLTNTEAFF.

V usage is TRBV6-1 and J usage is TRBJ2-5; D is unclear. This CDR3 is built from 13 residues. The germline gives CDR1 MNHNS, CDR2 SASEGT. V shed 5 bases and J shed 0 bases, with 7 bases lying between them. The CDR3: CASSRLNQETQYF. As DNA, the CDR3 is TGTGCCAGCAGTAGACTGAACCAAGAGACCCAGTACTTC.

This clone is a singleton in its sample. J is TRBJ2-7 and V is TRBV25-1; tentatively, D is TRBD2 (6 bases). V lost 6 bases and J lost 4, with 19 bases in between. Germline CDR1 MGHDK, CDR2 SYGVNS. CDR3 size: 15 residues. The DNA for the CDR3 is TGTGCCAGCAGCGGGGGACCCTGGGGGGAATACGAGCAGTACTTC. Protein: CASSGGPWGEYEQYF.

The V gene is TRBV5-1, the J gene TRBJ1-5; TRBD1 might be the D (5 bases). The V end lost 4 bases, the J end lost 2 bases, and 16 bases lay between the germline ends. This CDR3 has 16 residues. The germline CDR1 and CDR2 sequences are SGHRS and YFSETQ. The CDR3 DNA follows: TGCGCCAGCAGCCCAATGGGAGGGGCTGGCAATCAGCCCCAGCATTTT. It specifies CASSPMGGAGNQPQHF.

The genes are TRBV18 and TRBJ2-7; D perhaps matches TRBD1 (6 bases). The germline CDR1 and CDR2 sequences are KGHSH and LQKENI. The CDR3 contains 16 residues. V lost 3 bases and J lost 5, with 20 bases in between. The CDR3, as DNA: TGTGCCAGCTCACCGACGACAGGTAGAGGGGGTAACGAGCAGTACTTC. This gives the protein CASSPTTGRGGNEQYF. Full variable domain (rest looked up from reference TRBV18 and TRBJ2-7): NAGVMQNPRHLVRRRGQEARLRCSPMKGHSHVYWYRQLPEEGLKFMVYLQKENIIDESGMPKERFSAEFPKEGPSILRIQQVVRGDSAAYFCASSPTTGRGGNEQYFGPGTRLTVT.

This chain uses TRBV14 with TRBJ2-5; a possible D gene is TRBD2 (6 bases). Germline V gene sequence: CDR1 SGHDN, CDR2 FVKESK. Trimming removed 0 bases from V and 5 bases from J, with 16 bases in between. The CDR3 sequence is 16 residues long. Here the CDR3 reads CASSQEEGRIGETQYF. The CDR3 DNA is TGTGCCAGCAGCCAAGAAGAGGGGAGGATAGGGGAGACCCAGTACTTC.

The CDR3 spells CASSSTAGYNQPQHF. CDR3 DNA: TGTGCCAGCAGCTCCACGGCAGGGTACAATCAGCCCCAGCATTTT. This sequence joins TRBV5-6 and TRBJ1-5, with D possibly being TRBD1 (5 bases). Trimming pared 3 bases from V and 3 bases from J, leaving 13 bases between. Germline V gene sequence: CDR1 SGHDT, CDR2 YYEEEE. The CDR3 length is 15 residues.

The CDR3: CASKNRVAGAYEQYF. CDR3 nucleotide sequence: TGTGCCAGCAAAAATCGGGTAGCGGGGGCCTACGAGCAGTACTTC. This chain uses TRBV6-5 with TRBJ2-7; 9 bases map to TRBD2. Germline CDR1 reads MNHEY; CDR2 reads SVGAGI. The J segment lost 2 bases and the V segment lost 7 bases, leaving 9 bases of the junction unmatched. The CDR3 has 15 residues.

V usage is TRBV6-1 and J usage is TRBJ1-5, with D unresolved. The CDR3 sequence is 15 residues long. The V end was cut by 5 bases, the J end by 0 bases, with 11 bases between. In germline, CDR1 is MNHNS, CDR2 SASEGT. The CDR3 protein is CASSLTRASNQPQHF. The CDR3 nucleotides are TGTGCCAGCAGTTTAACTAGGGCTAGCAATCAGCCCCAGCATTTT.

V and J are TRBV19 and TRBJ2-2, with TRBD1 matching over 7 bases. The length of the CDR3 is 15 residues. The trim removed 5 bases at V and 4 bases at J, leaving 7 bases unmatched. The germline gives CDR1 LNHDA, CDR2 SQIVND (reference sequence). The CDR3 protein is CASSFYRGGTGELFF. The DNA of the CDR3 is TGTGCCAGTAGTTTTTACAGGGGTGGCACCGGGGAGCTGTTTTTT.

V gene TRBV7-9 combines with J gene TRBJ1-2; D ambiguous. V gave up 6 bases and J gave up 1 base, with 12 bases separating them. The CDR3 spans 14 residues. Per germline, CDR1 SEHNR and CDR2 FQNEAQ (reference sequence). The CDR3 DNA is TGTGCCAGCAGACCTTCGTCGGTTAACTATGGCTACACCTTC. This translates into CASRPSSVNYGYTF.

V and J are TRBV2 and TRBJ1-4; no clear D. Germline values: CDR1 SNHLY, CDR2 FYNNEI. The CDR3 sequence is 13 residues long. Trimming pared 1 base from V and 8 bases from J, leaving 8 bases between. CDR3 in amino acids: CASSEGGGEKLFF. DNA of the CDR3: TGTGCCAGCAGTGAAGGGGGAGGCGAAAAACTGTTTTTT.

The rearrangement uses TRBV5-6 and TRBJ1-2; no clear D. The CDR3 extends over 14 amino acids. Per germline, CDR1 SGHDT and CDR2 YYEEEE. Between the trimmed V and J ends, which lost 0 bases and 1 base, there was a span of 7 bases. The CDR3 region is CASSLDHGNYGYTF. The CDR3 nucleotides read TGTGCCAGCAGCTTGGATCACGGTAACTATGGCTACACCTTC.

This clone came up once. The chain has TRBV18 and TRBJ1-3; TRBD1 matches at 7 bases. Losses at the gene ends were 4 bases for V and 4 bases for J; bases not matched to a gene: 4. The CDR3 totals 14 residues. The V gene's germline CDR1 is KGHSH and CDR2 LQKENI. The DNA for the CDR3 is TGTGCCAGCTCACGACAGGGTGCAGGAAACACCATATATTTT. Protein: CASSRQGAGNTIYF. Filled out from reference TRBV18 and TRBJ1-3, the complete variable domain reads NAGVMQNPRHLVRRRGQEARLRCSPMKGHSHVYWYRQLPEEGLKFMVYLQKENIIDESGMPKERFSAEFPKEGPSILRIQQVVRGDSAAYFCASSRQGAGNTIYFGEGSWLTVV.

The V call is TRBV13, the J call TRBJ2-7; TRBD2 aligns across 10 bases. Trimming removed 3 bases from V and 3 bases from J; junction bases left unmatched: 2. The CDR3 runs to 14 residues. Germline V gene lookup returns CDR1 PRHDT and CDR2 FYEKMQ (reference sequence). The CDR3 loop is CASSFRTSGYEQYF. For the CDR3, the DNA is TGTGCCAGCAGCTTCAGGACTAGCGGCTACGAGCAGTACTTC.

CDR3 DNA: TGTGCCAGCAGTGCCTTGCGGGGGGGCCAAGATACGCAGTATTTT. Its protein is CASSALRGGQDTQYF. The chain recombines TRBV2 with TRBJ2-3; 9 positions agree with TRBD2. J gave up 5 bases and V 4 bases, and 7 bases lay outside the gene matches. Germline loops: CDR1 SNHLY, CDR2 FYNNEI. The CDR3 sequence is 15 residues long.

The genes are TRBV6-5 and TRBJ2-7; 10 bases map to TRBD2. This CDR3 comprises 15 residues. Trimming at V came to 8 bases and at J to 7 bases, leaving 14 bases not matched to a gene. Germline loops: CDR1 MNHEY, CDR2 SVGAGI. The CDR3 loop reads CASWPQASGGGEQYF. The CDR3 DNA is TGTGCCAGCTGGCCCCAGGCTAGCGGGGGTGGGGAGCAGTACTTC.

The table lists this clone with a few counts. The rearrangement links TRBV6-5 to TRBJ1-1, with 8 nucleotides matching TRBD1. Germline V gene sequence: CDR1 MNHEY, CDR2 SVGAGI. There are 15 residues in the CDR3. The V and J ends lost 4 bases and 1 base, in that order; junction bases with no gene match: 5. CDR3 sequence: CASSSLRGQNTEAFF. In DNA form, the CDR3 reads TGTGCCAGCAGTTCACTCAGGGGGCAGAACACTGAAGCTTTCTTT.

This chain links TRBV15 with TRBJ1-5; 10 nucleotides agree with TRBD1. V shed 0 bases, J shed 4 bases, and the junction held 9 bases outside the gene matches. CDR3 length equals 18 residues. Germline CDR1 reads LNHNV; CDR2 reads YYDKDF (reference sequence). CDR3 DNA sequence: TGTGCCACCAGCAGAGATTCAGCCAGGACAGGGGGGAATCAGCCCCAGCATTTT. It encodes CATSRDSARTGGNQPQHF.

V gene TRBV6-1 combines with J gene TRBJ2-3, with D unclear. V was pared by 5 bases and J by 5 bases, with 11 bases between. Germline V gene lookup returns CDR1 MNHNS and CDR2 SASEGT. The CDR3 loop spans 13 amino acids. The CDR3 DNA reads TGTGCCAGCAGTCTACGGTCGGGAGATACGCAGTATTTT. Its translation is CASSLRSGDTQYF.

The V call is TRBV11-2, the J call TRBJ1-1, with unresolved D. V lost 0 bases and J lost 10, with 12 bases in between. The CDR3 totals 13 residues. Germline V gene lookup returns CDR1 SGHAT and CDR2 FQNNGV. The CDR3 region is CASSLDLGSSAFF. Here the CDR3 DNA reads TGTGCCAGCAGCTTAGATCTGGGGAGTTCAGCTTTCTTT.

This clone was detected only a few times. The chain combines TRBV18 with TRBJ2-5; D perhaps matches TRBD1 (6 bases). The J call may not be correct, given that the DNA end is closer to TRBJ2-7. The CDR3 extends over 14 amino acids. Germline-derived CDR1 and CDR2 are KGHSH and LQKENI. In DNA form, the CDR3 reads TGTGCCAGCTCACCACCTACAGGGAGCGACGAGCAGTACTTC. As protein: CASSPPTGSDEQYF.

This sequence joins TRBV19 and TRBJ2-3; D might be TRBD1 (7 bases). The CDR3 has 17 amino acids. Trimming shortened V by 5 bases and J by 0 bases, and 18 bases separated the two germline ends. Germline V gives CDR1 LNHDA, CDR2 SQIVND (reference sequence). CDR3 nucleotides: TGTGCCAGTAGTGGAGGAGGGGGCTGGGGGAGCACAGATACGCAGTATTTT. Amino acid sequence: CASSGGGGWGSTDTQYF.

The chain has TRBV5-6 and TRBJ1-4; no clear D gene. The ends were cut back, 5 bases at V and 7 bases at J, with 12 bases in the middle. This CDR3 contains 13 residues. Germline assignment: CDR1 SGHDT and CDR2 YYEEEE. The DNA of the CDR3 is TGTGCCAGCAGTCCCGGAGGTGTTGAAAAACTGTTTTTT. It encodes CASSPGGVEKLFF.

CDR3 region: CASSRGQGVNYGYTF. The CDR3 DNA is TGTGCCAGCTCCCGAGGACAGGGTGTAAACTATGGCTACACCTTC. The rearrangement joins TRBV18 to TRBJ1-2; 8 bases align to TRBD1. Germline values: CDR1 KGHSH, CDR2 LQKENI. The ends lost 6 bases at V and 2 bases at J; junction bases unmatched: 8. The CDR3 length is 15 residues.

The CDR3 nucleotides read TGCGCCAGCAGCTCGGGGGGCAGGGAGCAGTTCTTC. Its translation is CASSSGGREQFF. The chain recombines TRBV5-1 with TRBJ2-1; D is possibly TRBD2 (7 bases). CDR3 length: 12 residues. With 3 bases removed from V and 10 bases from J, the gap between germline ends came to 11 bases. Germline loops: CDR1 SGHRS, CDR2 YFSETQ. Full variable domain (remainder filled in from reference TRBV5-1 and TRBJ2-1): KAGVTQTPRYLIKTRGQQVTLSCSPISGHRSVSWYQQTPGQGLQFLFEYFSETQRNKGNFPGRFSGRQFSNSRSEMNVSTLELGDSALYLCASSSGGREQFFGPGTRLTVL.

With respect to this clone: An end of the junction differs from the germline gene, which may be a read error. The chain carries TRBV7-9 and TRBJ2-2, with D possibly TRBD1 on 8 matching bases. Germline V gene data show CDR1 as SEHNR and CDR2 as FQNEAQ (reference sequence). The CDR3 contains 16 residues. CDR3 coding DNA: TGTTCCAGCGACTATCCGACAGGGGAGGGCACCGGGGAGCTGTTTTTT. Translating it yields CSSDYPTGEGTGELFF.

The gene calls are TRBV11-2 and TRBJ2-2, with 8 nucleotides matching TRBD1. The germline V gene encodes CDR1 SGHAT and CDR2 FQNNGV. The CDR3 contains 15 residues. Losses at the gene ends were 3 bases for V and 6 bases for J; bases not matched to a gene: 6. The CDR3 reads CASSLAGGNPGELFF. The CDR3 DNA follows: TGTGCCAGCAGCTTGGCAGGGGGCAATCCCGGGGAGCTGTTTTTT.

This chain joins TRBV6-5 and TRBJ1-2; D is unclear. This CDR3 has 14 amino acids. Germline lookup yields CDR1 MNHEY and CDR2 SVGAGI. V was clipped by 6 bases and J by 1 base, with 12 bases between them. As DNA, the CDR3 is TGTGCCAGCAGCAACCCCGGCGGTAACTATGGCTACACCTTC. It codes for CASSNPGGNYGYTF.

This chain links TRBV5-1 with TRBJ2-2, with D possibly TRBD2 on 6 matching bases. The CDR3 runs 17 residues. Trimming took off 4 bases at V and 3 bases at J, with 19 bases between the two ends. Germline CDR1 reads SGHRS; CDR2 reads YFSETQ. The CDR3 region has the DNA TGCGCCAGCAGCGAAAGGCGGATAGGAGGGTACACCGGGGAGCTGTTTTTT. Translation: CASSERRIGGYTGELFF. Complete variable domain (other parts from reference TRBV5-1 and TRBJ2-2): KAGVTQTPRYLIKTRGQQVTLSCSPISGHRSVSWYQQTPGQGLQFLFEYFSETQRNKGNFPGRFSGRQFSNSRSEMNVSTLELGDSALYLCASSERRIGGYTGELFFGEGSRLTVL.